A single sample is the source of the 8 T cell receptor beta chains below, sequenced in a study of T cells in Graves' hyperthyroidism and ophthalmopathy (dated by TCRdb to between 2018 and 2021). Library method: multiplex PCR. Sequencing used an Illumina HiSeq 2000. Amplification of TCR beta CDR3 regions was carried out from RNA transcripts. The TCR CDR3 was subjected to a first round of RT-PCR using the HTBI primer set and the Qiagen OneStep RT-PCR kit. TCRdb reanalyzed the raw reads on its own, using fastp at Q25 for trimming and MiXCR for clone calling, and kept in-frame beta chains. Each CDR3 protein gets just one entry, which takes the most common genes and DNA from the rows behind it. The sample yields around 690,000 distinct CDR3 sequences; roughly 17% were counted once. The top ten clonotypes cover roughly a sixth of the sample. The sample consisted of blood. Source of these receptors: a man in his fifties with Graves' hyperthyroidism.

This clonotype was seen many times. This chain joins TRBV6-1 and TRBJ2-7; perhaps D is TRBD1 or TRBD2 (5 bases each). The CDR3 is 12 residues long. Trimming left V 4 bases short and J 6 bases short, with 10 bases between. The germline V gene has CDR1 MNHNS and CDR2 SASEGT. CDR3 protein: CASSGSGLEQYF. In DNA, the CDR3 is TGTGCCAGCAGTGGATCGGGGCTCGAGCAGTACTTC.

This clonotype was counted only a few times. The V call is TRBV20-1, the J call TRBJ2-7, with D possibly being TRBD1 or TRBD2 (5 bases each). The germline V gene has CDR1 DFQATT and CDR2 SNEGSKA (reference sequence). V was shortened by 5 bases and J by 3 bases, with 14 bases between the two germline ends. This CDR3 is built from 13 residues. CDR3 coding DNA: TGCAGTGCTCGGCAGGGAGTAAACTACGAGCAGTACTTC. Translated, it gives CSARQGVNYEQYF.

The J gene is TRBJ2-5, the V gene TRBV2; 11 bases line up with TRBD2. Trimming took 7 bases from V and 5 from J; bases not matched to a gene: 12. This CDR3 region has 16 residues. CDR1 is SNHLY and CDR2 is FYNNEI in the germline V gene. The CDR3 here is CASKPGLAALGETQYF. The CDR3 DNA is TGTGCCAGCAAACCGGGACTAGCGGCCCTCGGGGAGACCCAGTACTTC.

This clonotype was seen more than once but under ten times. Here the CDR3 reads CASSLGAGAIYEQYF. In DNA form, the CDR3 reads TGTGCCAGCAGTTTAGGTGCGGGAGCCATCTACGAGCAGTACTTC. The chain has TRBV27 and TRBJ2-7; TRBD2 matches at 7 bases. Germline CDR1 reads MNHEY; CDR2 reads SMNVEV (reference sequence). The CDR3 length is 15 residues. V was clipped by 2 bases and J by 3 bases; unmatched bases: 7.

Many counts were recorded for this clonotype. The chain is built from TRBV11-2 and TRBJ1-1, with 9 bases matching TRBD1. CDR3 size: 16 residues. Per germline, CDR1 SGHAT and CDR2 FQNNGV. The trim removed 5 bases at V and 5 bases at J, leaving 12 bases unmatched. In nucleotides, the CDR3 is TGTGCCAGCAGCGTACGGGACAGGGCTTCGAGAACTGAAGCTTTCTTT. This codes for CASSVRDRASRTEAFF.

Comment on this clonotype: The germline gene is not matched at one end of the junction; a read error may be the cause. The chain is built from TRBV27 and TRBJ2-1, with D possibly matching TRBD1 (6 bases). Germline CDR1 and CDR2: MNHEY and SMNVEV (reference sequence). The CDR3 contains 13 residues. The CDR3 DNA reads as TGTGCCAACAGTTTATTAGGGGGCAATGAGCAGTTCTTC. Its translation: CANSLLGGNEQFF.

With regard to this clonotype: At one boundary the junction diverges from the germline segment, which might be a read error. The CDR3 sequence is CAGSGQGTQPQHF. The CDR3 DNA is TGTGCCGGCAGTGGTCAGGGAACTCAGCCCCAGCATTTT. The chain has TRBV2 and TRBJ1-5, with a tentative D call TRBD1 (5 bases). Per germline, CDR1 SNHLY and CDR2 FYNNEI. The length of the CDR3 is 13 residues.

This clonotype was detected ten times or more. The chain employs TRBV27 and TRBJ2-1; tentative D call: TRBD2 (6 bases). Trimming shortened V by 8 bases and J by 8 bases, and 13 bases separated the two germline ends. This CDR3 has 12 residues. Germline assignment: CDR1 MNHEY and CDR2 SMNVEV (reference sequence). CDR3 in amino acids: CASGRAGYEQFF. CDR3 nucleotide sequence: TGTGCCAGCGGCCGAGCGGGTTATGAGCAGTTCTTC.